One sample yielded the 13 T cell receptor beta chains listed below, sequenced in a study of cytomegalovirus exposure and HLA in healthy donors. Researchers ran the PCR with 60 Vbeta and 13 Jbeta primers. The assay was immunoSEQ multiplex PCR, and TCRdb's table has in-frame clones only and misses some. This repertoire shows 150,000 to 200,000 clones, roughly 71% found once; its top ten account for 7.4%. The sequencing sample was made of PBMCs. The source of these receptors is a male donor in good health and CMV-seropositive.

The V gene is TRBV5-1, the J gene TRBJ2-7; TRBD2 matches 8 bases. The germline CDR1 and CDR2 sequences are SGHRS and YFSETQ. V was pared by 5 bases and J by 5 bases, with 9 bases of the junction left unmatched. The CDR3 is made up of 14 amino acids. For the CDR3, the DNA is TGCGCCAGCAGGCGGCGGGGGGAGGGCCACGAGCAGTACTTC. It translates to CASRRRGEGHEQYF.

The V call is TRBV4-1, the J call TRBJ1-1, with 8 bases that match TRBD1. Per germline, CDR1 MGHRA and CDR2 YSYEKL. Trimming took 5 bases from V and 7 from J; bases not matched to a gene: 15. The CDR3 is 16 residues long. CDR3 nucleotide sequence: TGCGCCAGCAGCGTACGGTCGACAGGGGACCGCCGTGAAGCTTTCTTT. This codes for CASSVRSTGDRREAFF.

The rearrangement uses TRBV28 and TRBJ1-1; D is unclear. CDR1 MDHEN and CDR2 SYDVKM come from the germline V gene. The germline V and J ends were trimmed by 8 bases and 7 bases, with 8 bases remaining between them. CDR3 length: 10 residues. This CDR3 reads CASRGDEAFF. CDR3 bases: TGTGCCAGCCGCGGAGATGAAGCTTTCTTT.

This clone was counted a single time. V is TRBV15 and J is TRBJ2-1; TRBD1 is a possible D gene (5 bases). The CDR3 covers 15 residues. Trimming pared 6 bases from V and 2 bases from J, leaving 14 bases between. Germline V lookup: CDR1 LNHNV, CDR2 YYDKDF (reference sequence). CDR3 nucleotide sequence: TGTGCCACCAGTTTAGGGGTTACAGCCTACAATGAGCAGTTCTTC. Translation: CATSLGVTAYNEQFF. The full variable domain, rest sourced from reference TRBV15 and TRBJ2-1, is DAMVIQNPRYQVTQFGKPVTLSCSQTLNHNVMYWYQQKSSQAPKLLFHYYDKDFNNEADTPDNFQSRRPNTSFCFLDIRSPGLGDTAMYLCATSLGVTAYNEQFFGPGTRLTVL.

The gene calls are TRBV5-4 and TRBJ2-5, with TRBD2 as a possible D gene (6 bases). This CDR3 spans 15 amino acids. Trimming pared 2 bases from V and 2 bases from J, leaving 13 bases between. Germline V CDR1 and CDR2: SGHNT, YYREEE (reference sequence). CDR3 sequence: CASSFTSGRQETQYF. In DNA form, the CDR3 reads TGTGCCAGCAGCTTCACCTCCGGGAGACAAGAGACCCAGTACTTC.

The chain recombines TRBV9 with TRBJ1-2, with D maybe TRBD1 (5 bases). The CDR3 runs to 16 residues. The V end lost 3 bases, the J end lost 2 bases, and 17 bases lay between the germline ends. Germline V gives CDR1 SGDLS, CDR2 YYNGEE. The CDR3 sequence: CASSADRKGQNYGYTF. Written as DNA, the CDR3 is TGTGCCAGCAGCGCAGACCGTAAGGGGCAGAACTATGGCTACACCTTC.

This clone was seen only once. DNA of the CDR3: TGTGCCAGCAGCGATCAGGGGGACAGCTCCTACGAGCAGTACTTC. This encodes CASSDQGDSSYEQYF. This chain joins TRBV9 and TRBJ2-7, with TRBD1 matching over 7 bases. The CDR3 has 15 amino acids. The germline CDR1 and CDR2 sequences are SGDLS and YYNGEE. Losses at the gene ends were 3 bases for V and 0 bases for J; bases not matched to a gene: 6.

This CDR3 is CASSLSVLGYEQYF. In nucleotides, the CDR3 is TGTGCCAGCAGTTTATCGGTCCTCGGCTACGAGCAGTACTTC. The J gene is TRBJ2-7, the V gene TRBV27; D remains ambiguous. Germline-derived CDR1 and CDR2 are MNHEY and SMNVEV (reference sequence). The germline V and J ends were trimmed by 0 bases and 3 bases, with 9 bases remaining between them. CDR3 length equals 14 residues.

The chain couples TRBV4-1 to TRBJ1-1; 8 bases line up with TRBD1. This CDR3 has 16 residues. Germline CDR1 is MGHRA and CDR2 is YSYEKL. J was trimmed by 6 bases and V by 3 bases; bases with no gene match: 12. The CDR3: CASSQASDRAGPEAFF. CDR3 DNA: TGCGCCAGCAGCCAGGCTTCGGACAGGGCCGGCCCTGAAGCTTTCTTT.

This chain joins TRBV4-2 and TRBJ1-3; 10 bases map to TRBD1. CDR1 LGHNA and CDR2 YNFKEQ come from the germline V gene. The CDR3 contains 18 residues. The trim removed 3 bases at V and 4 bases at J, leaving 12 bases unmatched. The CDR3 here is CASSQVDRGMSSGNTIYF. The CDR3 nucleotides are TGTGCCAGCAGCCAGGTGGACAGGGGGATGAGTTCCGGAAACACCATATATTTT.

This clone was counted a few times. Distinct nucleotide sequences in the sample also encode this CDR3. CDR3 sequence reads: CAWSVTANTEAFF. DNA for the CDR3: TGTGCCTGGAGTGTAACAGCTAACACTGAAGCTTTCTTT. The rearrangement joins TRBV30 to TRBJ1-1, with D uncertain. Germline CDR1 GTSNPN, CDR2 SVGIG (reference sequence). Trimming left V 0 bases short and J 2 bases short, with 7 bases between. The CDR3 runs to 13 residues.

The chain uses TRBV5-4 and TRBJ1-6, with 7 positions matching TRBD1. Per germline, CDR1 SGHNT and CDR2 YYREEE (reference sequence). The CDR3 loop spans 13 amino acids. The trim removed 6 bases at V and 7 bases at J, leaving 4 bases unmatched. CDR3 loop: CASTGDRNSPLHF. CDR3 sequence (DNA): TGTGCCAGCACCGGGGACAGAAATTCACCCCTCCACTTT.

The rearrangement uses TRBV10-1 and TRBJ2-3, with D tentatively TRBD2 (5 bases). This CDR3 comprises 14 residues. Trimming cost V 2 bases and J 2 bases, with 8 bases left between them. Germline V CDR1 and CDR2: WNHNN, SYGVQD (reference sequence). The CDR3 reads CASSEEGDTDTQYF. CDR3 sequence (DNA): TGCGCCAGCAGTGAGGAGGGAGACACAGATACGCAGTATTTT.